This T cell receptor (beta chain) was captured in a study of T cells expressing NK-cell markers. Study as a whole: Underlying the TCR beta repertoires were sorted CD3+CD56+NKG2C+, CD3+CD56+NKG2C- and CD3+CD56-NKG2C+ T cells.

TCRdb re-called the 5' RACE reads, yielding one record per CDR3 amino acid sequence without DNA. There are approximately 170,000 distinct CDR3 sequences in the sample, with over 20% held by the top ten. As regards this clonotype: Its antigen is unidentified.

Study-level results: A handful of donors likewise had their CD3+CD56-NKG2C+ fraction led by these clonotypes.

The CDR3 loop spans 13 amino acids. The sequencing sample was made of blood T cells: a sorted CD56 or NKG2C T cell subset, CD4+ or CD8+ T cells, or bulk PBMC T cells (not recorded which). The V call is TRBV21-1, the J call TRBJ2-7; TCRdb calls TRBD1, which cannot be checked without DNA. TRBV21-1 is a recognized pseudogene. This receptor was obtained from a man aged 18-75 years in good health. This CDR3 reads CASIKQGTYEQYF.